These T cell receptor beta chains were read from a single sample in a study of blood T cell repertoires in COVID-19. Assay: immunoSEQ multiplex PCR; the TCRdb copy retains only in-frame clones and omits some. In the table there are 200,000 to 250,000 clones, just over 85% of which are singletons. The material sequenced was PBMCs or T cells enriched from blood (not recorded which). The source of these receptors is a woman aged 50 to 60 with acute COVID-19. Both conserved end residues are part of each CDR3. Fields, in order: CDR3 DNA, CDR3 protein, J gene, V gene, D gene. The D gene is left open where the match is weak.

CDR3 DNA: TGTGCCAGCAGTTTTTCCAGCGGGGACTACAATGAGCAGTTCTTC; CDR3 protein: CASSFSSGDYNEQFF; J gene: TRBJ2-1; V gene: TRBV7-7; D gene: TRBD2
CDR3 DNA: TGCGCCAGCAGCCAACGACAACCGGGACAGGGATTTGAAAAACTGTTTTTT; CDR3 protein: CASSQRQPGQGFEKLFF; J gene: TRBJ1-4; V gene: TRBV4-1; D gene: TRBD1
CDR3 DNA: TGTGCCAGCAGACCCCTAACAGGGGGCGCAGAGACCCAGTACTTC; CDR3 protein: CASRPLTGGAETQYF; J gene: TRBJ2-5; V gene: TRBV28; D gene: TRBD1
CDR3 DNA: TGTGCCACCAGTGATTTCGACAGAGATACGCAGTATTTT; CDR3 protein: CATSDFDRDTQYF; J gene: TRBJ2-3; V gene: TRBV24-1; D gene: -
CDR3 DNA: TGTGCCAGCTCACGGGCTAGCGGGAGGGCAGATACGCAGTATTTT; CDR3 protein: CASSRASGRADTQYF; J gene: TRBJ2-3; V gene: TRBV18; D gene: TRBD2
CDR3 DNA: TGTGCCAGCAGTGACCTGGGACAGGGGGCACCTAACTATGGCTACACCTTC; CDR3 protein: CASSDLGQGAPNYGYTF; J gene: TRBJ1-2; V gene: TRBV28; D gene: TRBD1
CDR3 DNA: TGTGCCAGTAGTATAGATCCGGGACAGAACACTGAAGCTTTCTTT; CDR3 protein: CASSIDPGQNTEAFF; J gene: TRBJ1-1; V gene: TRBV19; D gene: -
CDR3 DNA: TGTGCCAGCAGCGAAACTAGCGGGGGGACTTACGAGCAGTACTTC; CDR3 protein: CASSETSGGTYEQYF; J gene: TRBJ2-7; V gene: TRBV7-9; D gene: TRBD2
CDR3 DNA: TGTGCCAGCAGTTTAAAGACTTTCTCCTACAATGAGCAGTTCTTC; CDR3 protein: CASSLKTFSYNEQFF; J gene: TRBJ2-1; V gene: TRBV27; D gene: -
CDR3 DNA: TGTGCCAGCAGCTTAGTCCAGGGACAGATCAATTCACCCCTCCACTTT; CDR3 protein: CASSLVQGQINSPLHF; J gene: TRBJ1-6; V gene: TRBV7-8; D gene: TRBD1
CDR3 DNA: TGTGCCAGCAGCGCCGGGACAAGAGGCTCCGGGGAGCTGTTTTTT; CDR3 protein: CASSAGTRGSGELFF; J gene: TRBJ2-2; V gene: TRBV7-3; D gene: -
CDR3 DNA: TGCGCCAGCAGCCCTGTAGCGGGAGCGTACGAGCAGTACTTC; CDR3 protein: CASSPVAGAYEQYF; J gene: TRBJ2-7; V gene: TRBV5-1; D gene: TRBD2
CDR3 DNA: TGTGCCAGCAGTTTAGAGAGCGGGTTAAACACTGAAGCTTTCTTT; CDR3 protein: CASSLESGLNTEAFF; J gene: TRBJ1-1; V gene: TRBV27; D gene: -